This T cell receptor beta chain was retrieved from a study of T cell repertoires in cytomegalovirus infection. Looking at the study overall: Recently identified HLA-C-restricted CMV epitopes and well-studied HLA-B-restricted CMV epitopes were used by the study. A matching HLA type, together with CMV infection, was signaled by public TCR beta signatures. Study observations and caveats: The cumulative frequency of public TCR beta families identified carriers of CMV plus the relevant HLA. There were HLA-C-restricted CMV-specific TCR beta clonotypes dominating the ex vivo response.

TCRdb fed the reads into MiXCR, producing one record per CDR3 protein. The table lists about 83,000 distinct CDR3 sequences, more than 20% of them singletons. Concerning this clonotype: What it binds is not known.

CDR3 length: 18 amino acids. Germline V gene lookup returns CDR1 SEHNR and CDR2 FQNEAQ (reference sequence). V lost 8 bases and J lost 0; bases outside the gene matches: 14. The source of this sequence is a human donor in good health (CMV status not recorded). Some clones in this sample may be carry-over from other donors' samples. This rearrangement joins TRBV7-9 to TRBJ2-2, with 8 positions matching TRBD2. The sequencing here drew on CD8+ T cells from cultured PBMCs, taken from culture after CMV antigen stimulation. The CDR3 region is CASPLVLAEIPNTGELFF. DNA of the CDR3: TGTGCCAGCCCTTTAGTACTAGCGGAGATACCGAACACCGGGGAGCTGTTTTTT.